The 21 T cell receptor beta chains presented below share a single source sample, sequenced in a study of long-term antiretroviral therapy in people with HIV. Samples were assayed with immunoSEQ v3.0 at survey level. The method was immunoSEQ multiplex PCR; TCRdb's version includes in-frame clones alone and lacks a portion of them. The table lists some 25,000 clones, more than 65% of them singletons. Sequenced here: unsorted PBMCs, sampled 3 years after starting antiretroviral therapy. These receptors were collected from a man aged 50 to 59 with HIV.

The chain has TRBV29-1 and TRBJ2-2; D tentatively reads TRBD1 or TRBD2 (5 bases each). The germline V gene encodes CDR1 SQVTM and CDR2 ANQGSEA. This CDR3 is built from 14 residues. The V end was cut by 8 bases, the J end by 4 bases, with 17 bases between. The CDR3 DNA is TGCAGCATCAGTGTTCCAGGGAGCACCGGGGAGCTGTTTTTT. Translating gives CSISVPGSTGELFF.

This clone was picked up a small number of times. The chain combines TRBV7-9 with TRBJ1-2; perhaps TRBD1 as D (5 bases). The ends were cut back, 1 base at V and 2 bases at J, with 8 bases in the middle. From germline, CDR1 is SEHNR and CDR2 FQNEAQ (reference sequence). This CDR3 is 14 amino acids long. CDR3 sequence: CASSLGDENYGYTF. For the CDR3, the DNA is TGTGCCAGCAGCTTAGGGGACGAGAACTATGGCTACACCTTC. The complete variable domain, with remaining parts taken from reference TRBV7-9 and TRBJ1-2, reads DTGVSQNPRHKITKRGQNVTFRCDPISEHNRLYWYRQTLGQGPEFLTYFQNEAQLEKSRLLSDRFSAERPKGSFSTLEIQRTEQGDSAMYLCASSLGDENYGYTFGSGTRLTVV.

The V and J genes are TRBV27 and TRBJ1-1; D unclear. The CDR3 runs 16 residues. The germline V gene has CDR1 MNHEY and CDR2 SMNVEV (reference sequence). V was trimmed by 8 bases and J by 4 bases, leaving 23 bases between them. CDR3: CASGGGLDGEATEAFF. In nucleotides, the CDR3 is TGTGCCAGCGGAGGAGGTCTAGACGGAGAAGCCACTGAAGCTTTCTTT.

DNA of the CDR3: TGTGCCAGCAGCTTAAGGGACAGGACCTACGAGCAGTACTTC. Its protein product is CASSLRDRTYEQYF. The chain recombines TRBV11-3 with TRBJ2-7; 8 bases agree with TRBD1. V dropped 2 bases and J dropped 2; count of bases not matched to a gene: 2. Germline lookup yields CDR1 SGHNT and CDR2 YENEEA. This CDR3 region has 14 residues.

J is TRBJ2-1 and V is TRBV7-2; TRBD1 or TRBD2 may be the D gene (6 bases each). The V and J ends lost 5 bases and 1 base respectively, with 15 bases between them. This CDR3 spans 16 amino acids. Germline V gene sequence: CDR1 SGHTA, CDR2 FQGNSA. The CDR3 DNA follows: TGTGCCAGCAGCCAGAGTACAGGGAGGTCCTACAATGAGCAGTTCTTC. Protein: CASSQSTGRSYNEQFF.

As DNA, the CDR3 is TGTGCCAGTAGTTCGGGCAGGGGCTACGAGCAGTACTTC. Amino acids: CASSSGRGYEQYF. This chain joins TRBV19 and TRBJ2-7; a possible D gene is TRBD1 (6 bases). Germline-derived CDR1 and CDR2 are LNHDA and SQIVND (reference sequence). Trimming stripped 5 bases from V and 3 bases from J, with 11 bases between. The CDR3 runs 13 residues.

In DNA, the CDR3 is TGTGCCAGTAGTATGCTCCAAGAGACCCAGTACTTC. The encoded protein is CASSMLQETQYF. The chain uses TRBV19 and TRBJ2-5; no firm D call. Germline CDR1 is LNHDA and CDR2 is SQIVND (reference sequence). The ends were cut back, 3 bases at V and 1 base at J, with 3 bases in the middle. This CDR3 is built from 12 residues.

The chain joins TRBV5-1 to TRBJ2-1; D gene unclear. The V gene lost 0 bases and the J gene lost 8 bases, with 12 bases spanning the gap. The germline V gene encodes CDR1 SGHRS and CDR2 YFSETQ. CDR3 size: 14 residues. CDR3 DNA sequence: TGCGCCAGCAGCTTGGTTAGGGTAGGCGATGAGCAGTTCTTC. Protein product: CASSLVRVGDEQFF.

This chain joins TRBV19 and TRBJ2-7; D not certain. This CDR3 has 14 amino acids. V dropped 5 bases and J dropped 2 bases, with 13 bases sitting between them. CDR1 LNHDA and CDR2 SQIVND come from the germline V gene (reference sequence). CDR3 sequence reads: CASSRNGDAYEQYF. As DNA, the CDR3 is TGTGCCAGTAGTCGGAACGGAGACGCCTACGAGCAGTACTTC. Drawing the rest from reference TRBV19 and TRBJ2-7, the complete variable domain is DGGITQSPKYLFRKEGQNVTLSCEQNLNHDAMYWYRQDPGQGLRLIYYSQIVNDFQKGDIAEGYSVSREKKESFPLTVTSAQKNPTAFYLCASSRNGDAYEQYFGPGTRLTVT.

The CDR3 spells CASSQEYGLSGNTIYF. CDR3 in DNA: TGTGCCAGCAGTCAAGAATACGGACTATCGGGAAACACCATATATTTT. This chain uses TRBV27 with TRBJ1-3; D is uncertain. Per the germline V gene, CDR1 is MNHEY and CDR2 is SMNVEV (reference sequence). Trimming cost V 5 bases and J 4 bases, with 18 bases left between them. The CDR3 spans 16 residues.

The chain uses TRBV4-1 and TRBJ2-3, with no clear D. V gave up 3 bases and J gave up 8 bases, with 6 bases separating them. The length of the CDR3 is 11 residues. Germline V lookup: CDR1 MGHRA, CDR2 YSYEKL. CDR3 sequence reads: CASSHSFTQYF. DNA of the CDR3: TGCGCCAGCAGCCATTCATTTACGCAGTATTTT.

The rearrangement links TRBV2 to TRBJ1-1; 7 positions match TRBD1. The length of the CDR3 is 13 residues. Per the germline V gene, CDR1 is SNHLY and CDR2 is FYNNEI. J was trimmed by 6 bases and V by 7 bases; bases with no gene match: 8. CDR3 sequence (DNA): TGTGCCAGCACTCTGACAGGGAGCGCTGAAGCTTTCTTT. Translation: CASTLTGSAEAFF. The full variable domain, with the rest looked up from reference TRBV2 and TRBJ1-1, is EPEVTQTPSHQVTQMGQEVILRCVPISNHLYFYWYRQILGQKVEFLVSFYNNEISEKSEIFDDQFSVERPDGSNFTLKIRSTKLEDSAMYFCASTLTGSAEAFFGQGTRLTVV.

This clone is a singleton in its sample. The chain recombines TRBV29-1 with TRBJ1-1; a weak D match, TRBD1 (6 bases). Germline CDR1 and CDR2: SQVTM and ANQGSEA. Trimming stripped 4 bases from V and 4 bases from J, with 16 bases between. CDR3 length equals 14 residues. Here the CDR3 DNA reads TGCAGCGTTGTTAAAGGACAGATGGGCACTGAAGCTTTCTTT. Amino acid sequence: CSVVKGQMGTEAFF. Looking up the rest from reference TRBV29-1 and TRBJ1-1 gives the full variable domain: SAVISQKPSRDICQRGTSLTIQCQVDSQVTMMFWYRQQPGQSLTLIATANQGSEATYESGFVIDKFPISRPNLTFSTLTVSNMSPEDSSIYLCSVVKGQMGTEAFFGQGTRLTVV.

V gene TRBV4-3 combines with J gene TRBJ2-6; tentatively, D is TRBD1 (6 bases). There are 19 residues in the CDR3. Germline V gives CDR1 LGHNA, CDR2 YSLEER. Trimming left V 1 base short and J 0 bases short, with 16 bases between. The CDR3 here is CASSQVLSRGASGANVLTF. DNA of the CDR3: TGCGCCAGCAGCCAAGTATTAAGCAGGGGAGCCTCTGGGGCCAACGTCCTGACTTTC.

This rearrangement joins TRBV2 to TRBJ1-2; 8 positions agree with TRBD1. The CDR3 has 15 residues. The trim removed 6 bases at V and 2 bases at J, leaving 8 bases unmatched. The V gene's germline CDR1 is SNHLY and CDR2 FYNNEI. The CDR3 loop reads CASSLGTGANYGYTF. The CDR3 nucleotides are TGTGCCAGCAGCCTTGGGACAGGCGCCAACTATGGCTACACCTTC.

V and J are TRBV30 and TRBJ1-1; tentatively, D is TRBD1 (5 bases). Germline CDR1 is GTSNPN and CDR2 is SVGIG (reference sequence). The CDR3 extends over 11 amino acids. Trimming shortened V by 2 bases and J by 14 bases, and 15 bases separated the two germline ends. CDR3 amino acids: CAWSLKRGSFF. CDR3 bases: TGTGCCTGGAGTTTGAAGAGGGGCTCCTTCTTT.

This chain connects TRBV7-3 to TRBJ2-5; 9 bases line up with TRBD1. Germline V gives CDR1 SGHTA, CDR2 FQGTGA. V lost 2 bases, J lost 5 bases, and 6 bases stayed unmatched. CDR3 length: 15 residues. Written as DNA, the CDR3 is TGTGCCAGCAGCTTACCCGGACAGGGGAGGGAGACCCAGTACTTC. Protein: CASSLPGQGRETQYF.

The chain has TRBV11-2 and TRBJ2-7, with 9 positions matching TRBD1. Germline assignment: CDR1 SGHAT and CDR2 FQNNGV. CDR3 length: 15 amino acids. V dropped 2 bases and J dropped 1; count of bases not matched to a gene: 3. CDR3 sequence reads: CASSLTGQGSYEQYF. In nucleotides, the CDR3 is TGTGCCAGCAGCTTAACAGGACAGGGGTCCTACGAGCAGTACTTC.

CDR3 loop: CASSLEAEKSYEQYF. The DNA for the CDR3 is TGTGCCAGCAGCTTAGAAGCGGAAAAGTCCTACGAGCAGTACTTC. The genes are TRBV11-3 and TRBJ2-7; D might be TRBD2 (5 bases). V lost 0 bases and J 1 base, leaving 10 bases between the germline ends. CDR1 is SGHNT, CDR2 YENEEA, per germline. The CDR3 is 15 amino acids.

V is TRBV10-1 and J is TRBJ2-3; TRBD1 matches at 8 bases. The CDR3 runs 13 residues. V lost 8 bases and J lost 5; bases outside the gene matches: 6. CDR1 is WNHNN and CDR2 is SYGVQD in the germline V gene (reference sequence). CDR3: CASLDRVEDTQYF. CDR3 DNA sequence: TGCGCCAGCCTGGACAGGGTAGAAGATACGCAGTATTTT.

This clone turned up a few times. This CDR3 is CASSEETGFDGYTF. For the CDR3, the DNA is TGCGCCAGCAGTGAGGAGACAGGGTTCGATGGCTACACCTTC. This rearrangement joins TRBV10-2 to TRBJ1-2; 7 positions agree with TRBD1. The CDR3 runs to 14 residues. The germline V gene has CDR1 WSHSY and CDR2 SAAADI. Trimming took 2 bases from V and 6 from J; bases not matched to a gene: 6.